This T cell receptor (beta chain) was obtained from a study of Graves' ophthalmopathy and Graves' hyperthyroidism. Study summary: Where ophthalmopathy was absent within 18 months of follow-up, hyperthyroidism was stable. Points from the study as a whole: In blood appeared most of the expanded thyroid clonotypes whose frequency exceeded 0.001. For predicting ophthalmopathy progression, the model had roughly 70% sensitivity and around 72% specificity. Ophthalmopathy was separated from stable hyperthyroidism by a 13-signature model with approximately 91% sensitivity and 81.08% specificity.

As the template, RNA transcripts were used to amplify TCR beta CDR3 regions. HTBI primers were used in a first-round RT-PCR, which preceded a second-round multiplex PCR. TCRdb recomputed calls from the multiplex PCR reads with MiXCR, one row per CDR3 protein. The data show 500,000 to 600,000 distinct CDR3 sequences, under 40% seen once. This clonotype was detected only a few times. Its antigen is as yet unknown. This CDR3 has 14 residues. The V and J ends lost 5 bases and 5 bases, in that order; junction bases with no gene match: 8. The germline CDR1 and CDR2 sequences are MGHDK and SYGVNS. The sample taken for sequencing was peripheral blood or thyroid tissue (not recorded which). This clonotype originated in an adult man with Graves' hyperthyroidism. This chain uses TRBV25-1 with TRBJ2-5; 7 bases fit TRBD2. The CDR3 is CASSQLGGGETQYF. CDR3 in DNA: TGTGCCAGCAGTCAATTGGGGGGGGGGGAGACCCAGTACTTC.